The 5 T cell receptor beta chains listed next were all sequenced from one sample in a study of blood T cell repertoires in COVID-19 (dated by TCRdb to the early 2020s). The protocol used for the library was the immunoSEQ multiplex PCR assay. In TCRdb, the immuneACCESS table is reduced to in-frame sequences with V and J assigned. These tables do not hold every clone; where another copy was compared, an unresolved V gene accounts for under half, and the others remain unexplained. The sample table shows about 80,000 clones, and over 70% are seen once. More than 10% of the sample rests with the top ten. Sequenced: peripheral blood. These receptor sequences come from a man older than 75 with acute or convalescent COVID-19.

The CDR3, as DNA: TGTGCCAGCAGCCGGAGAGGGGGCGACGAGCAGTACTTC. It translates to CASSRRGGDEQYF. The chain employs TRBV3-1 (or the pseudogene TRBV3-2) and TRBJ2-7, with 7 bases that match TRBD1. Per the germline V gene, CDR1 is LGHDT and CDR2 is YNNKEL (reference sequence). After removal of 4 bases from V and 5 bases from J, the junction contained 5 bases not matched to a gene. The CDR3 length is 13 residues.

V gene TRBV11-2 combines with J gene TRBJ2-3; TRBD2 agrees at 8 bases. Germline V lookup: CDR1 SGHAT, CDR2 FQNNGV. This CDR3 has 16 amino acids. V lost 4 bases to trimming and J lost 4 bases; unmatched junction nucleotides: 10. CDR3 residues: CASSSTLAEGADTQYF. DNA for the CDR3: TGTGCCAGCAGCTCCACACTAGCGGAGGGCGCAGATACGCAGTATTTT.

The rearrangement links TRBV4-1 to TRBJ1-4; 8 bases line up with TRBD1. The CDR3 is 15 amino acids. Germline V gene data show CDR1 as MGHRA and CDR2 as YSYEKL. The V gene end was trimmed by 5 bases and the J gene end by 7 bases; junction bases not matched to a gene: 9. The CDR3 region has the DNA TGCGCCAGCAGCGCTACCGGGACAGGCCGTGAAAAACTGTTTTTT. As protein: CASSATGTGREKLFF.

The chain has TRBV7-2 and TRBJ2-1, with no clear D. Looked up from germline, CDR1 is SGHTA and CDR2 is FQGNSA. The CDR3 is 13 amino acids. V lost 4 bases and J 1 base, leaving 5 bases between the germline ends. DNA for the CDR3: TGTGCCAGCAGCTCTACGTCCTACAATGAGCAGTTCTTC. Protein product: CASSSTSYNEQFF.

The table lists this clone with a few counts. This rearrangement joins TRBV2 to TRBJ1-2, with TRBD1 identical over 7 bases. The length of the CDR3 is 10 residues. Trimming at V came to 7 bases and at J to 9 bases, leaving 2 bases not matched to a gene. CDR1 and CDR2 (germline): SNHLY, FYNNEI. As DNA, the CDR3 is TGTGCCAGCAAGGGGGCGAGCTACACCTTC. This encodes CASKGASYTF.